One sample yielded the 17 T cell receptor beta chains listed below, sequenced in a study of PD-1 blockade in classical Hodgkin lymphoma. The data were produced by immunoSEQ multiplex PCR, yet TCRdb's version contains in-frame clones alone and is incomplete. The table has about 93,000 clones, about four fifths seen once; the top ten hold around 17%. Each patient experienced a relapse that followed autologous stem cell transplantation, and brentuximab vedotin exposure varied. This specimen consisted of peripheral blood mononuclear cells (PBMCs), obtained before the second cycle of nivolumab. These receptors were collected from a human donor with classical Hodgkin lymphoma.

The chain recombines TRBV19 with TRBJ2-6, with a possible D match to TRBD2 (5 bases). CDR3 length equals 17 residues. Per germline, CDR1 LNHDA and CDR2 SQIVND (reference sequence). V lost 3 bases to trimming and J lost 2 bases, with 14 bases between them. Here the CDR3 reads CASSMEIGLAGANVLTF. The CDR3 coding sequence is TGTGCCAGTAGTATGGAGATAGGACTGGCTGGGGCCAACGTCCTGACTTTC. Full variable domain (rest looked up from reference TRBV19 and TRBJ2-6): DGGITQSPKYLFRKEGQNVTLSCEQNLNHDAMYWYRQDPGQGLRLIYYSQIVNDFQKGDIAEGYSVSREKKESFPLTVTSAQKNPTAFYLCASSMEIGLAGANVLTFGAGSRLTVL.

The chain uses TRBV6-6 and TRBJ1-1, with 7 bases lining up with TRBD1. This CDR3 comprises 13 residues. Unmatched junction bases numbered 5, after V lost 6 bases and J lost 4 bases. Germline-derived CDR1 and CDR2 are MNHNY and SVGAGI (reference sequence). CDR3 residues: CASRQGSITEAFF. DNA of the CDR3: TGTGCCAGCAGACAGGGGTCGATCACTGAAGCTTTCTTT.

This clone came up once. The V and J genes are TRBV29-1 and TRBJ1-2; weak D call: TRBD1 (6 bases). Germline-derived CDR1 and CDR2 are SQVTM and ANQGSEA. Trimming stripped 2 bases from V and 2 bases from J, with 15 bases between. The length of the CDR3 is 15 residues. The CDR3 sequence: CSVENRGAKNYGYTF. CDR3 sequence (DNA): TGCAGCGTTGAAAATCGGGGGGCTAAAAACTATGGCTACACCTTC.

This clone turned up a few times. The chain uses TRBV6-1 and TRBJ1-2; 12 bases are shared with TRBD1. V was clipped by 1 base and J by 8 bases; unmatched bases: 5. In germline, CDR1 is MNHNS, CDR2 SASEGT. There are 15 residues in the CDR3. The CDR3 coding sequence is TGTGCCAGCAGTGAAGTGGGACAGGGGGCACAGGGCTACACCTTC. The encoded protein is CASSEVGQGAQGYTF.

This sequence joins TRBV6-5 and TRBJ1-2; D not resolved. This CDR3 spans 16 amino acids. Germline assignment: CDR1 MNHEY and CDR2 SVGAGI. V lost 0 bases to trimming and J lost 0 bases, with 11 bases between them. The CDR3 nucleotides are TGTGCCAGCAGTTACTCAGGCAGCCTCCCTAACTATGGCTACACCTTC. It yields the protein CASSYSGSLPNYGYTF.

The chain recombines TRBV7-2 with TRBJ2-7; 7 bases align to TRBD2. Per germline, CDR1 SGHTA and CDR2 FQGNSA. This CDR3 contains 15 residues. V was pared by 2 bases and J by 12 bases, with 16 bases of the junction left unmatched. The DNA of the CDR3 is TGTGCCAGCAGCTTAACTACCTATAGCGGGCTAGACCGGTACTTC. The encoded protein is CASSLTTYSGLDRYF. Variable domain in full (rest from reference TRBV7-2 and TRBJ2-7): GAGVSQSPSNKVTEKGKDVELRCDPISGHTALYWYRQSLGQGLEFLIYFQGNSAPDKSGLPSDRFSAERTGGSVSTLTIQRTQQEDSAVYLCASSLTTYSGLDRYFGPGTRLTVT.

This clone has a count of ten or more. This chain uses TRBV11-3 with TRBJ2-1; tentative D call: TRBD1 (8 bases). The germline V gene encodes CDR1 SGHNT and CDR2 YENEEA. The CDR3 is 16 amino acids. Trimming shortened V by 5 bases and J by 4 bases, and 18 bases separated the two germline ends. The CDR3 bases are TGTGCCAGCAGCCAAAACAGGGGGGGAACTTACAATGAGCAGTTCTTC. It is translated as CASSQNRGGTYNEQFF.

The chain couples TRBV28 to TRBJ1-2; 9 bases agree with TRBD1. The CDR3 sequence is 15 residues long. Germline-derived CDR1 and CDR2 are MDHEN and SYDVKM. The trim removed 5 bases at V and 7 bases at J, leaving 11 bases unmatched. The CDR3 nucleotides are TGTGCCAGCAGTCCCGGACAGGGGACCGGGGCTGGCTACACCTTC. It codes for CASSPGQGTGAGYTF.

The rearrangement joins TRBV10-3 to TRBJ2-5, with 7 bases fitting TRBD2. Germline assignment: CDR1 ENHRY and CDR2 SYGVKD. V shed 7 bases, J shed 1 base, and the junction held 3 bases outside the gene matches. The CDR3 loop spans 13 amino acids. CDR3 sequence: CAIKAGVQETQYF. CDR3 nucleotides: TGTGCCATCAAGGCGGGAGTCCAAGAGACCCAGTACTTC.

This chain joins TRBV19 and TRBJ1-5; the D gene is possibly TRBD1 (6 bases). The germline CDR1 and CDR2 sequences are LNHDA and SQIVND (reference sequence). The V end was cut by 4 bases, the J end by 5 bases, with 12 bases between. The CDR3 length is 14 residues. DNA of the CDR3: TGTGCCAGTAGTAGCCAGGGGCTTGATCAGCCCCAGCATTTT. Protein sequence: CASSSQGLDQPQHF.

The table lists this clone with a count of one. The chain joins TRBV11-2 to TRBJ2-1; D ambiguous. The CDR3 runs 15 residues. Germline V lookup: CDR1 SGHAT, CDR2 FQNNGV. V lost 5 bases to trimming and J lost 0 bases, with 11 bases between them. CDR3 DNA sequence: TGTGCCAGCAGCCCCTTCGGATTCTCCTACAATGAGCAGTTCTTC. As protein: CASSPFGFSYNEQFF.

The chain carries TRBV6-1 and TRBJ2-7, with D unclear. Trimming left V 7 bases short and J 5 bases short, with 6 bases between. CDR1 is MNHNS and CDR2 is SASEGT in the germline V gene. The CDR3 length is 10 residues. The CDR3 region has the DNA TGTGCCAGCAAAGGCCACGAGCAGTACTTC. This translates into CASKGHEQYF.

The J gene is TRBJ1-1, the V gene TRBV2; no definite D call. The CDR3 sequence is 14 residues long. Per the germline V gene, CDR1 is SNHLY and CDR2 is FYNNEI. V was trimmed by 4 bases and J by 1 base, leaving 10 bases between them. This CDR3 is CASSADLQNTEAFF. The CDR3 region has the DNA TGTGCCAGCAGTGCGGACCTACAGAACACTGAAGCTTTCTTT.

The rearrangement links TRBV19 to TRBJ1-1; D not resolved. There are 14 residues in the CDR3. Trimming removed 5 bases from V and 4 bases from J, with 14 bases in between. CDR1 is LNHDA and CDR2 is SQIVND in the germline V gene (reference sequence). CDR3 sequence: CASSPSIQGTEAFF. The CDR3 coding sequence is TGTGCCAGTAGTCCTTCCATCCAAGGCACTGAAGCTTTCTTT.

The chain carries TRBV2 and TRBJ1-2, with D tentatively TRBD1 (6 bases). In germline, CDR1 is SNHLY, CDR2 FYNNEI. CDR3 size: 13 residues. Trimming stripped 6 bases from V and 12 bases from J, with 20 bases between. The DNA for the CDR3 is TGTGCCAGCAGCCGGGACCCCCAGGGGTCAAACACCTTC. This translates into CASSRDPQGSNTF.

The chain employs TRBV6-6 and TRBJ2-1; possibly TRBD1 or TRBD2 for D (5 bases each). Trimming removed 0 bases at V and 6 bases at J, with 9 bases between. The CDR3 extends over 14 amino acids. Germline V gene lookup returns CDR1 MNHNY and CDR2 SVGAGI (reference sequence). CDR3 sequence reads: CASSYSAGSNEQFF. The CDR3 region has the DNA TGTGCCAGCAGTTACTCGGCAGGGAGCAATGAGCAGTTCTTC.

V is TRBV5-1 and J is TRBJ1-1, with a tentative D call TRBD1 (5 bases). V lost 6 bases, J lost 7 bases, and 16 bases lay in between. The length of the CDR3 is 13 residues. Germline V CDR1 and CDR2: SGHRS, YFSETQ. For the CDR3, the DNA is TGCGCCAGCACTCTCGGGGCATTGGGTGAAGCTTTCTTT. Protein sequence: CASTLGALGEAFF.